A single sample gave rise to the 14 T cell receptor beta chains below, sequenced in a study of regulatory T cells in long-lasting Graves disease. To make TCR beta libraries, researchers used iRepertoire HTBI primers and Arm-PCR of CDR3 regions. TCRdb re-called the multiplex PCR reads with MiXCR, one entry per CDR3 protein. The profile shows roughly 440,000 distinct CDR3 sequences, roughly 15% of them singletons. The sample's time point: newly diagnosed GD, antithyroid drugs for less than 3 months. The TCR library was made from RNA extracted from PBMCs. These sequences were also reported in another study, on T cells in Graves' hyperthyroidism and ophthalmopathy.

The sequences come from peripheral blood mononuclear cells (PBMCs), collected at new diagnosis, from a patient treated with antithyroid drugs. Source of these receptors: a woman aged 18-29 years with Graves disease.

V gene TRBV27 combines with J gene TRBJ2-7; possibly TRBD1 or TRBD2 for D (5 bases each). The CDR3 spans 14 residues. The germline V and J ends were trimmed by 6 bases and 2 bases, with 14 bases remaining between them. Germline CDR1 MNHEY, CDR2 SMNVEV (reference sequence). The CDR3 loop is CASRAGATTYEQYF. DNA for the CDR3: TGTGCCAGCAGAGCCGGGGCGACGACCTACGAGCAGTACTTC.

This clonotype was counted a few times. The chain has TRBV4-2 and TRBJ2-3, with 11 positions matching TRBD2. The CDR3 contains 17 residues. The V gene end was trimmed by 1 base and the J gene end by 2 bases; junction bases not matched to a gene: 5. Germline CDR1 LGHNA, CDR2 YNFKEQ. DNA of the CDR3: TGTGCCAGCAGCCAAGTTCAGACTAGCGGGACCACAGATACGCAGTATTTT. Translating gives CASSQVQTSGTTDTQYF.

This clonotype was seen just once. One junction end disagrees with the germline gene, perhaps due to a read error. The chain joins TRBV19 to TRBJ1-1; D ambiguous. CDR3 length: 12 residues. Germline CDR1 LNHDA, CDR2 SQIVND (reference sequence). For the CDR3, the DNA is TGTGCCGGTAGTCCGAGACGGGGAGAAGCTTTCTTT. It is translated as CAGSPRRGEAFF.

V and J are TRBV18 and TRBJ2-1; perhaps TRBD1 as D (5 bases). The germline V gene encodes CDR1 KGHSH and CDR2 LQKENI. This CDR3 comprises 14 residues. V was clipped by 5 bases and J by 5 bases, with 13 bases between them. The CDR3 sequence is CASSTDPGHNEQFF. The CDR3 nucleotides are TGTGCCAGCTCAACTGATCCAGGGCACAATGAGCAGTTCTTC.

In this sample, this clonotype turned up many times. This sequence joins TRBV18 and TRBJ2-7, with a tentative D call TRBD1 (5 bases). V was pared by 2 bases and J by 2 bases, with 10 bases between. The CDR3 loop spans 14 amino acids. The germline gives CDR1 KGHSH, CDR2 LQKENI. This CDR3 reads CASSPLDTAYEQYF. As DNA, the CDR3 is TGTGCCAGCTCACCATTGGACACCGCCTACGAGCAGTACTTC.

This clonotype was counted a few times. CDR3 DNA sequence: TGTGCCAGCAGGGGCGGGACGCTTTACAATGAGCAGTTCTTC. This encodes CASRGGTLYNEQFF. The V gene is TRBV28, the J gene TRBJ2-1, with D possibly TRBD2 on 6 matching bases. Per germline, CDR1 MDHEN and CDR2 SYDVKM. Trimming left V 6 bases short and J 4 bases short, with 13 bases between. This CDR3 is 14 amino acids long.

Ten or more counts support this clonotype. The junction and the germline gene differ at one end; a read error may be behind it. This rearrangement joins TRBV29-1 to TRBJ2-3; no clear D. Germline CDR1 SQVTM, CDR2 ANQGSEA. This CDR3 region has 12 residues. The chain's CDR3 is CSVEAGTDTQYF. CDR3 in DNA: TGCAGCGTTGAAGCGGGCACGGATACGCAGTATTTT.

J is TRBJ2-2 and V is TRBV11-2; the D gene is possibly TRBD2 (6 bases). Germline CDR1 and CDR2: SGHAT and FQNNGV. The CDR3 has 18 amino acids. Trimming left V 2 bases short and J 4 bases short, with 20 bases between. The CDR3 protein is CASSLRLPRPGVTGELFF. The CDR3 nucleotides read TGTGCCAGCAGCTTACGCCTGCCCCGTCCGGGAGTCACCGGGGAGCTGTTTTTT. The complete variable domain, with remaining parts taken from reference TRBV11-2 and TRBJ2-2, reads EAGVAQSPRYKIIEKRQSVAFWCNPISGHATLYWYQQILGQGPKLLIQFQNNGVVDDSQLPKDRFSAERLKGVDSTLKIQPAKLEDSAVYLCASSLRLPRPGVTGELFFGEGSRLTVL.

This clonotype was seen more than once but under ten times. An end of the junction differs from the germline gene, which may be a read error. This sequence joins TRBV7-3 and TRBJ2-1, with 7 bases fitting TRBD2. CDR1 is SGHTA and CDR2 is FQGTGA in the germline V gene. The CDR3 covers 16 residues. In nucleotides, the CDR3 is TGTGCCAGCAGCTCCCTAGGGCGGGAGAACTACAATGGGCAGTTCTTC. This translates into CASSSLGRENYNGQFF.

This clonotype was detected a few times. This chain uses TRBV11-1 with TRBJ2-1; 8 bases line up with TRBD1. The J segment lost 12 bases and the V segment lost 5 bases, leaving 12 bases of the junction unmatched. The CDR3 has 14 residues. Germline CDR1 and CDR2: SGHAT and FQDESV (reference sequence). DNA of the CDR3: TGTGCCAGCAGCAAAGGGACAGGTGACGGGGTGCAGTTCTTC. Amino acids: CASSKGTGDGVQFF.

This clonotype was observed at least ten times. V gene TRBV6-1 combines with J gene TRBJ2-5, with D possibly TRBD1 on 6 matching bases. Germline V gene sequence: CDR1 MNHNS, CDR2 SASEGT. The CDR3 loop spans 17 amino acids. The V and J ends lost 8 bases and 5 bases respectively, with 27 bases between them. DNA for the CDR3: TGTGCCAGCTCCCTAACAGGGCGCGGAGGTAGTCTGGAGACCCAGTACTTC. Translated: CASSLTGRGGSLETQYF.

This clonotype was seen only a few times. The chain uses TRBV9 and TRBJ2-1, with TRBD2 as a possible D gene (5 bases). CDR3 length: 15 amino acids. Germline assignment: CDR1 SGDLS and CDR2 YYNGEE. V lost 0 bases to trimming and J lost 0 bases, with 7 bases between them. The CDR3 nucleotides are TGTGCCAGCAGCGTAGGGGCGGGCTCCTACAATGAGCAGTTCTTC. Its protein product is CASSVGAGSYNEQFF.

Notes on this clonotype: A far larger clone differs by one base, so this is likely a read error. This sequence joins TRBV7-2 and TRBJ2-5; 15 bases match TRBD2. CDR1 SGHTA and CDR2 FQGNSA come from the germline V gene. V trimming: 5 bases; J trimming: 11 bases; junction bases outside the gene matches: 18. The CDR3 is 18 residues long. The CDR3 nucleotides read TGTGCCAGCAGCGTAGAAGGGACTAGCGGGAGGTTCTACAATGAGCAGTACTTC. As protein: CASSVEGTSGRFYNEQYF.

This clonotype was observed a handful of times. This rearrangement joins TRBV4-2 to TRBJ1-4; tentatively, D is TRBD1 (5 bases). The CDR3 has 18 residues. V was pared by 3 bases and J by 0 bases, with 17 bases between. Germline CDR1 reads LGHNA; CDR2 reads YNFKEQ. CDR3 amino acids: CASSQENQGGATNEKLFF. The CDR3, as DNA: TGTGCCAGCAGCCAGGAAAATCAGGGCGGGGCAACTAATGAAAAACTGTTTTTT.